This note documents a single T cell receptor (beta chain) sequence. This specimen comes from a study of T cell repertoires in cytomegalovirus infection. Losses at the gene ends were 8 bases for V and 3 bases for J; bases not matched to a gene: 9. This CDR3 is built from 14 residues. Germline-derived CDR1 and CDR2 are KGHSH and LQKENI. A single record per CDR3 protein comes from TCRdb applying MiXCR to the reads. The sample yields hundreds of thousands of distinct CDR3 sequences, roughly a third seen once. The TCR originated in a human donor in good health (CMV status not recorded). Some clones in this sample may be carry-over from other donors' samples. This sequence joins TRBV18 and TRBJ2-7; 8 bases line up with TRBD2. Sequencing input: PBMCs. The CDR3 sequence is CASRFSRGDYEQYF. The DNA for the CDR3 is TGTGCCAGCCGATTTTCGCGGGGGGACTACGAGCAGTACTTC.